Presented here are 3 T cell receptor beta chains from one specimen sequenced in a study of T cell changes during pregnancy in multiple sclerosis. Produced via immunoSEQ multiplex PCR; TCRdb's table is partial and in-frame only. The sample holds 90,000 to 100,000 clones, about 92% seen once. The sample consisted of peripheral blood, taken in the first trimester of pregnancy. Source of these receptors: a female donor with multiple sclerosis, enrolled in a pregnancy study.

The rearrangement links TRBV28 to TRBJ2-2, with a tentative D call TRBD2 (6 bases). The CDR3 has 16 amino acids. Germline V CDR1 and CDR2: MDHEN, SYDVKM. Trimming left V 6 bases short and J 4 bases short, with 18 bases between. This CDR3 is CASRPSSGWGTGELFF. For the CDR3, the DNA is TGTGCCAGCAGACCGTCAAGCGGGTGGGGCACCGGGGAGCTGTTTTTT.

The chain links TRBV20-1 to TRBJ1-2; D not certain. The germline V gene has CDR1 DFQATT and CDR2 SNEGSKA (reference sequence). This CDR3 has 11 amino acids. Trimming took off 1 base at V and 5 bases at J, with 5 bases between the two ends. Here the CDR3 DNA reads TGCAGTGCTAGAGGGCATTATGGCTACACCTTC. It translates to CSARGHYGYTF.

The chain employs TRBV19 and TRBJ2-1; a possible D gene is TRBD2 (6 bases). Germline assignment: CDR1 LNHDA and CDR2 SQIVND (reference sequence). Deletions cut 9 bases from V and 0 bases from J, with 9 bases between. This CDR3 has 13 residues. The CDR3 loop reads CASGTGSYNEQFF. CDR3 nucleotide sequence: TGTGCCAGCGGGACTGGCTCCTACAATGAGCAGTTCTTC.